Listed here are 27 T cell receptor beta chains from one sample, sequenced in a study of cytomegalovirus exposure and HLA in healthy donors. Clones were sequenced by immunoSEQ multiplex PCR, and TCRdb holds only the in-frame ones, with some missing. The sample lists about 220,000 clones, 75% to 95% occurring once. Sequenced input: PBMCs. These receptors all stem from a woman aged 18-35 years in good health and CMV-seronegative.

This clone was observed a handful of times. The chain links TRBV28 to TRBJ2-6; D gene unclear. The germline CDR1 and CDR2 sequences are MDHEN and SYDVKM. The V and J ends lost 5 bases and 2 bases respectively, with 7 bases between them. The CDR3 is 14 residues long. The CDR3, as DNA: TGTGCCAGCAGTCCCCCCGCTGGGGCCAACGTCCTGACTTTC. Residues: CASSPPAGANVLTF.

The V call is TRBV2, the J call TRBJ2-7; D might be TRBD2 (5 bases). The CDR3 is 15 residues long. V was shortened by 5 bases and J by 2 bases, with 16 bases between the two germline ends. The germline V gene has CDR1 SNHLY and CDR2 FYNNEI. CDR3 sequence (DNA): TGTGCCAGCAGTCAATACGGACTGATTACCTACGAGCAGTACTTC. Protein product: CASSQYGLITYEQYF.

The J gene is TRBJ2-7, the V gene TRBV6-4; TRBD1 agrees at 8 bases. V was clipped by 4 bases and J by 3 bases; unmatched bases: 2. From germline, CDR1 is MRHNA and CDR2 SNTAGT. CDR3 length: 13 amino acids. The CDR3 reads CASSADRDYEQYF. DNA for the CDR3: TGTGCCAGCAGTGCGGACAGGGACTACGAGCAGTACTTC.

V is TRBV7-6 and J is TRBJ2-7; TRBD1 matches 7 bases. The CDR3 covers 14 residues. The germline CDR1 and CDR2 sequences are SGHVS and FNYEAQ. V lost 6 bases and J lost 0; bases outside the gene matches: 5. Written as DNA, the CDR3 is TGTGCCAGCAGAATCCGGGACAGCTCCTACGAGCAGTACTTC. It translates to CASRIRDSSYEQYF. Drawing the rest from reference TRBV7-6 and TRBJ2-7, the complete variable domain is GAGVSQSPRYKVTKRGQDVALRCDPISGHVSLYWYRQALGQGPEFLTYFNYEAQQDKSGLPNDRFSAERPEGSISTLTIQRTEQRDSAMYRCASRIRDSSYEQYFGPGTRLTVT.

This clone was detected only once. The chain carries TRBV5-1 and TRBJ1-1; D is unresolved. Germline V CDR1 and CDR2: SGHRS, YFSETQ. The germline V and J ends were trimmed by 1 base and 7 bases, with 14 bases remaining between them. CDR3 length: 14 amino acids. CDR3 DNA: TGCGCCAGCAGCTTGCGGCGGGGTAATGGTGAAGCTTTCTTT. Protein: CASSLRRGNGEAFF.

V and J are TRBV30 and TRBJ2-6; D is undetermined. CDR1 is GTSNPN and CDR2 is SVGIG in the germline V gene (reference sequence). V lost 7 bases to trimming and J lost 2 bases, with 6 bases between them. This CDR3 contains 12 residues. DNA of the CDR3: TGTGCCTCAGGTCCTGGGGCCAACGTCCTGACTTTC. It specifies CASGPGANVLTF.

This clone appeared a few times. This rearrangement joins TRBV19 to TRBJ1-5; 7 bases match TRBD1. The germline V gene has CDR1 LNHDA and CDR2 SQIVND (reference sequence). This CDR3 comprises 13 residues. With V trimmed by 5 bases and J by 4 bases, 2 bases remained unmatched. In DNA form, the CDR3 reads TGTGCCAGTAGTGCGGACAGGAATCAGCCCCAGCATTTT. Its translation: CASSADRNQPQHF.

The chain employs TRBV5-1 and TRBJ2-7; 8 nucleotides agree with TRBD1. CDR1 and CDR2 (germline): SGHRS, YFSETQ. Germline trimming cut 6 bases from V and 7 bases from J; bases unmatched to any gene: 9. The CDR3 is 13 residues long. The CDR3 sequence is CASNGQGAVEQYF. The DNA of the CDR3 is TGCGCCAGCAACGGGCAGGGGGCGGTGGAGCAGTACTTC.

The V and J genes are TRBV27 and TRBJ2-2; TRBD2 matches at 14 bases. The CDR3 is made up of 15 amino acids. V was clipped by 5 bases and J by 11 bases; unmatched bases: 7. The germline V gene encodes CDR1 MNHEY and CDR2 SMNVEV (reference sequence). The CDR3 loop is CASSIGTSGSSELFF. The CDR3 DNA is TGTGCCAGCAGTATCGGGACTAGCGGGAGTTCCGAGCTGTTTTTT.

The CDR3 bases are TGTGCCAGCAGTCCTAGCGGGAGCCCCTCCTACGAGCAGTACTTC. Amino acids: CASSPSGSPSYEQYF. The chain employs TRBV28 and TRBJ2-7; 10 positions match TRBD2. J was trimmed by 0 bases and V by 5 bases; bases with no gene match: 4. The germline V gene has CDR1 MDHEN and CDR2 SYDVKM. The CDR3 loop spans 15 amino acids.

V usage is TRBV5-1 and J usage is TRBJ2-7, with TRBD1 as a possible D gene (5 bases). CDR1 is SGHRS, CDR2 YFSETQ, per germline. Trimming pared 4 bases from V and 2 bases from J, leaving 19 bases between. There are 16 residues in the CDR3. In DNA form, the CDR3 reads TGCGCCAGCAGCCCAACAGGATCGCTGGCTGCCTACGAGCAGTACTTC. It encodes CASSPTGSLAAYEQYF.

The chain links TRBV19 to TRBJ1-5, with 9 bases identical to TRBD1. The CDR3 runs to 14 residues. V lost 8 bases, J lost 6 bases, and 8 bases stayed unmatched. Germline CDR1 reads LNHDA; CDR2 reads SQIVND (reference sequence). Here the CDR3 reads CASQPGQGSQPQHF. CDR3 in DNA: TGTGCCAGTCAGCCGGGACAGGGTAGTCAGCCCCAGCATTTT. Combining the CDR3 with reference TRBV19 and TRBJ1-5 gives the whole variable domain DGGITQSPKYLFRKEGQNVTLSCEQNLNHDAMYWYRQDPGQGLRLIYYSQIVNDFQKGDIAEGYSVSREKKESFPLTVTSAQKNPTAFYLCASQPGQGSQPQHFGDGTRLSIL.

A note on this clone: Other nucleotide sequences in the sample specify the same CDR3. The chain has TRBV5-6 and TRBJ1-1, with D possibly being TRBD1 (6 bases). This CDR3 is built from 14 residues. With 0 bases removed from V and 4 bases from J, the gap between germline ends came to 10 bases. CDR1 SGHDT and CDR2 YYEEEE come from the germline V gene. The DNA of the CDR3 is TGTGCCAGCAGCTTGGGCCAGGGGACCACTGAAGCTTTCTTT. Amino acids: CASSLGQGTTEAFF.

Concerning this clone: Compared with germline, one end of the junction differs, possibly owing to a read error. CDR3 in amino acids: CASSENSTPFF. DNA for the CDR3: TGTGCCAGCAGTGAAAATAGTACCCCGTTTTTT. The chain combines TRBV6-1 with TRBJ2-3; D unresolved. From germline, CDR1 is MNHNS and CDR2 SASEGT. This CDR3 has 11 residues.

V gene TRBV25-1 combines with J gene TRBJ2-5; D perhaps matches TRBD1 (6 bases). The CDR3 is made up of 13 amino acids. V lost 6 bases and J lost 5, with 13 bases in between. The germline CDR1 and CDR2 sequences are MGHDK and SYGVNS. CDR3 sequence (DNA): TGTGCCAGCAGACACCAGGGGCGGGAGACCCAGTACTTC. Residues: CASRHQGRETQYF.

The V gene is TRBV10-3, the J gene TRBJ1-2, with 8 nucleotides matching TRBD1. Germline V gene lookup returns CDR1 ENHRY and CDR2 SYGVKD. The CDR3 totals 13 residues. V lost 4 bases and J lost 5; bases outside the gene matches: 3. CDR3 bases: TGTGCCATCAGTGGGACAGGGTATTATGGCTACACCTTC. Protein sequence: CAISGTGYYGYTF.

This clone was counted between two and nine times. This chain links TRBV9 with TRBJ1-4; 8 bases are a match to TRBD1. Trimming took 0 bases from V and 8 from J; bases not matched to a gene: 3. Germline V gene sequence: CDR1 SGDLS, CDR2 YYNGEE. The CDR3 extends over 14 amino acids. The DNA for the CDR3 is TGTGCCAGCAGCGTAGGGGACAGGCAAGAAAAACTGTTTTTT. This sequence encodes CASSVGDRQEKLFF.

This chain links TRBV30 with TRBJ2-2, with 11 bases matching TRBD1. Trimming removed 2 bases from V and 3 bases from J; junction bases left unmatched: 2. CDR3 length equals 15 residues. Germline loops: CDR1 GTSNPN, CDR2 SVGIG (reference sequence). The CDR3 DNA reads as TGTGCCTGGAGTCTGGGACAGGGGGACACCGGGGAGCTGTTTTTT. Translation gives CAWSLGQGDTGELFF. The whole variable domain, remainder taken from reference TRBV30 and TRBJ2-2, is SQTIHQWPATLVQPVGSPLSLECTVEGTSNPNLYWYRQAAGRGLQLLFYSVGIGQISSEVPQNLSASRPQDRQFILSSKKLLLSDSGFYLCAWSLGQGDTGELFFGEGSRLTVL.

This chain links TRBV27 with TRBJ2-5; TRBD1 matches at 7 bases. The CDR3 is made up of 14 amino acids. Germline V gene sequence: CDR1 MNHEY, CDR2 SMNVEV (reference sequence). The J segment lost 5 bases and the V segment lost 1 base, leaving 4 bases of the junction unmatched. CDR3 residues: CASSLYRGTETQYF. CDR3 in DNA: TGTGCCAGCAGTTTATACAGGGGTACGGAGACCCAGTACTTC.

J is TRBJ1-1 and V is TRBV19; D unclear. The CDR3 runs to 13 residues. Germline-derived CDR1 and CDR2 are LNHDA and SQIVND (reference sequence). V lost 6 bases and J 0 bases, leaving 8 bases between the germline ends. CDR3 sequence reads: CASRFSVNTEAFF. CDR3 sequence (DNA): TGTGCCAGTAGATTCTCCGTGAACACTGAAGCTTTCTTT.

The chain recombines TRBV5-4 with TRBJ2-7; D might be TRBD1 (6 bases). Trimming removed 2 bases from V and 0 bases from J, with 18 bases in between. Germline CDR1 and CDR2: SGHNT and YYREEE (reference sequence). The CDR3 totals 17 residues. CDR3 amino acids: CASSLYMGHTSSYEQYF. CDR3 nucleotide sequence: TGTGCCAGCAGCTTATACATGGGACACACGAGCTCCTACGAGCAGTACTTC.

V is TRBV7-3 and J is TRBJ1-5; D is undetermined. CDR3 length: 13 amino acids. V was cut by 2 bases and J by 4 bases, with 6 bases left in between. The germline V gene encodes CDR1 SGHTA and CDR2 FQGTGA. The CDR3 DNA sequence: TGTGCCAGCAGCTTAGGCCCTAATCAGCCCCAGCATTTT. The encoded protein is CASSLGPNQPQHF.

This clone appeared once. The rearrangement uses TRBV30 and TRBJ2-2; 8 nucleotides match TRBD2. This CDR3 region has 13 residues. CDR1 and CDR2 (germline): GTSNPN, SVGIG (reference sequence). Losses at the gene ends were 2 bases for V and 7 bases for J; bases not matched to a gene: 3. The CDR3 loop is CAWSRLAGGELFF. For the CDR3, the DNA is TGTGCCTGGAGTCGCCTAGCGGGCGGGGAGCTGTTTTTT.

The chain has TRBV6-5 and TRBJ1-1, with TRBD1 identical over 9 bases. The CDR3 extends over 15 amino acids. CDR1 is MNHEY and CDR2 is SVGAGI in the germline V gene. J was trimmed by 5 bases and V by 8 bases; bases with no gene match: 12. CDR3 sequence reads: CASLPLDRGATEAFF. For the CDR3, the DNA is TGTGCCAGCCTCCCCCTTGACAGGGGGGCAACTGAAGCTTTCTTT.

This rearrangement joins TRBV27 to TRBJ1-2, with 12 bases aligning to TRBD1. CDR3 length: 20 amino acids. V trimming: 1 base; J trimming: 4 bases; junction bases outside the gene matches: 16. Per germline, CDR1 MNHEY and CDR2 SMNVEV (reference sequence). The CDR3 sequence is CASSLLSPDGTGGRFYGYTF. The CDR3 DNA is TGTGCCAGCAGTTTATTGAGCCCCGATGGGACAGGGGGCCGATTCTATGGCTACACCTTC.

The V call is TRBV19, the J call TRBJ2-1; 8 bases align to TRBD2. The germline V gene encodes CDR1 LNHDA and CDR2 SQIVND (reference sequence). This CDR3 has 17 residues. V was pared by 7 bases and J by 4 bases, with 15 bases of the junction left unmatched. The CDR3 DNA is TGTGCCAGTACCCAGGCCGCCCGCGGGGGGCGTTACAATGAGCAGTTCTTC. It specifies CASTQAARGGRYNEQFF. Drawing the rest from reference TRBV19 and TRBJ2-1, the complete variable domain is DGGITQSPKYLFRKEGQNVTLSCEQNLNHDAMYWYRQDPGQGLRLIYYSQIVNDFQKGDIAEGYSVSREKKESFPLTVTSAQKNPTAFYLCASTQAARGGRYNEQFFGPGTRLTVL.

V is TRBV6-1 and J is TRBJ2-7, with 7 bases identical to TRBD2. This CDR3 contains 13 residues. V dropped 8 bases and J dropped 4; count of bases not matched to a gene: 8. Germline-derived CDR1 and CDR2 are MNHNS and SASEGT. DNA for the CDR3: TGTGCCAGCTCCAGGACTAGTTCGTACGAGCAGTACTTC. Amino acids: CASSRTSSYEQYF.